Shown below are 20 T cell receptor beta chains from a single sample sequenced in a study of blood T cell repertoires in COVID-19 (dated by TCRdb to 2018 to 2021). The library came from the immunoSEQ multiplex PCR assay. TCRdb's version of the immuneACCESS table is confined to in-frame rearrangements and falls short of the full clone set. An unresolved V gene accounts for under half of the shortfall where checked; the remainder is of unknown origin. The sample profile shows around 170,000 clones; roughly 84% of them were found once. The ten largest clones capture roughly an eighth of the sample. What was sequenced was peripheral blood. Receptor source: a young man with active or convalescent COVID-19.

This clone is a singleton in its sample. The V call is TRBV6-5, the J call TRBJ2-7; D remains unclear. The CDR3 length is 14 residues. V lost 7 bases and J 0 bases, leaving 13 bases between the germline ends. The germline V gene encodes CDR1 MNHEY and CDR2 SVGAGI. CDR3: CASTDITSSYEQYF. The CDR3 DNA reads TGTGCCAGCACCGACATCACGTCCTCCTACGAGCAGTACTTC.

The J gene is TRBJ1-5, the V gene TRBV10-2; no clear D. The CDR3 consists of 13 residues. Trimming stripped 5 bases from V and 4 bases from J, with 9 bases between. Germline V gene lookup returns CDR1 WSHSY and CDR2 SAAADI. The CDR3 region is CASSLSSNQPQHF. Written as DNA, the CDR3 is TGCGCCAGCAGTTTAAGCTCAAATCAGCCCCAGCATTTT.

The gene calls are TRBV7-2 and TRBJ2-2; a possible D gene is TRBD2 (5 bases). V lost 5 bases to trimming and J lost 8 bases, with 18 bases between them. CDR3 size: 15 residues. Germline CDR1 is SGHTA and CDR2 is FQGNSA. The CDR3 reads CASSPLTRSGGELFF. The CDR3 DNA follows: TGTGCCAGCAGCCCCCTCACTAGATCAGGAGGGGAGCTGTTTTTT.

In this sample, this clone turned up once. The chain joins TRBV7-2 to TRBJ1-5; D uncertain. Deletions cut 2 bases from V and 5 bases from J, with 7 bases between. The CDR3 loop spans 13 amino acids. Germline V gene lookup returns CDR1 SGHTA and CDR2 FQGNSA. CDR3 DNA sequence: TGTGCCAGCAGCTTAACGAGCGATCAGCCCCAGCATTTT. Its protein product is CASSLTSDQPQHF.

The rearrangement joins TRBV24-1 to TRBJ2-5; the D gene is possibly TRBD1 (5 bases). V was trimmed by 5 bases and J by 0 bases, leaving 9 bases between them. This CDR3 region has 14 residues. Germline lookup yields CDR1 KGHDR and CDR2 SFDVKD. CDR3 residues: CATSAGFDQETQYF. CDR3 in DNA: TGTGCCACCAGTGCAGGGTTCGACCAAGAGACCCAGTACTTC.

The chain is built from TRBV21-1 and TRBJ2-1; the table's D gene call, TRBD2, was not cross checked with the DNA. TRBV21-1 corresponds to a pseudogene. The CDR3 sequence is 17 residues long. CDR3 bases: TGTGCCAGCAGCAAGGGGACTAGCGGCTACTCCTACAATGAGCAGTTCTTC. Translating gives CASSKGTSGYSYNEQFF.

This clone was seen once. The chain is built from TRBV5-5 and TRBJ2-7, with TRBD1 matching 7 bases. V shed 4 bases and J 2 bases; nucleotides not matched to a gene: 6. This CDR3 contains 14 residues. In germline, CDR1 is SGHKS, CDR2 YYEKEE (reference sequence). The CDR3 protein is CASSRQGSTYEQYF. DNA for the CDR3: TGTGCCAGCAGCAGACAGGGTTCCACCTACGAGCAGTACTTC.

In this sample, this clone turned up a few times. The gene calls are TRBV3-1 (or the pseudogene TRBV3-2) and TRBJ2-1, with 13 bases fitting TRBD2. Germline CDR1 and CDR2: LGHDT and YNNKEL (reference sequence). V lost 6 bases to trimming and J lost 9 bases; unmatched junction nucleotides: 8. The CDR3 runs to 15 residues. The CDR3 coding sequence is TGTGCCAGCAGTCTTAGGACTAGCGGGAGAGGTGAGCAGTTCTTC. Its protein is CASSLRTSGRGEQFF.

The chain carries TRBV7-2 and TRBJ1-2; 8 bases align to TRBD1. This CDR3 region has 14 residues. The germline CDR1 and CDR2 sequences are SGHTA and FQGNSA. With V trimmed by 5 bases and J by 3 bases, 5 bases remained unmatched. In DNA form, the CDR3 reads TGTGCCAGCAGCCTTCAGGGGGCGGACTATGGCTACACCTTC. Its translation is CASSLQGADYGYTF.

The rearrangement joins TRBV5-6 to TRBJ1-2; D remains unclear. Trimming stripped 1 base from V and 5 bases from J, with 12 bases between. This CDR3 spans 14 amino acids. Per germline, CDR1 SGHDT and CDR2 YYEEEE. The CDR3 DNA reads TGTGCCAGCAGCTTGCGAGGAAAAGGTTATGGCTACACCTTC. Amino acid sequence: CASSLRGKGYGYTF.

The gene calls are TRBV3-1 (or the pseudogene TRBV3-2) and TRBJ2-7; D might be TRBD1 (5 bases). CDR3 length equals 14 residues. V dropped 1 base and J dropped 0 bases, with 7 bases sitting between them. From germline, CDR1 is LGHDT and CDR2 YNNKEL (reference sequence). The CDR3 coding sequence is TGTGCCAGCAGCCAAGCAGGGTTCTCCTACGAGCAGTACTTC. Its protein product is CASSQAGFSYEQYF.

This chain connects TRBV7-2 to TRBJ2-3; D is perhaps TRBD1 (5 bases). The CDR3 extends over 15 amino acids. Trimming stripped 7 bases from V and 2 bases from J, with 16 bases between. Germline lookup yields CDR1 SGHTA and CDR2 FQGNSA. Here the CDR3 DNA reads TGTGCCAGCACCCCTCAGGGCCGGGTCACAGATACGCAGTATTTT. Translated, it gives CASTPQGRVTDTQYF.

In DNA, the CDR3 is TGTGCCAGCTCACCACGTCAGGGGATCTCTGTAGGCTACACCTTC. It encodes CASSPRQGISVGYTF. The rearrangement joins TRBV18 to TRBJ1-2; tentative D call: TRBD1 (6 bases). V lost 1 base to trimming and J lost 8 bases, with 17 bases between them. CDR1 is KGHSH, CDR2 LQKENI, per germline. The CDR3 totals 15 residues.

The chain recombines TRBV30 with TRBJ1-6; D remains ambiguous. From germline, CDR1 is GTSNPN and CDR2 SVGIG (reference sequence). The CDR3 totals 13 residues. V lost 0 bases to trimming and J lost 14 bases, with 14 bases between them. The CDR3, as DNA: TGTGCCTGGAGTGTACGGGCAGCGGCGGCCCTCCACTTT. This sequence encodes CAWSVRAAAALHF.

The V and J genes are TRBV4-2 and TRBJ1-5, with TRBD1 identical over 7 bases. With 7 bases clipped from V and 3 bases from J, the junction kept 6 bases outside the gene matches. Germline loops: CDR1 LGHNA, CDR2 YNFKEQ. The CDR3 sequence is 14 residues long. Here the CDR3 DNA reads TGTGCCAGCACCAGGGACAGACCCAATCAGCCCCAGCATTTT. It yields the protein CASTRDRPNQPQHF.

This chain uses TRBV6-4 with TRBJ1-5, with D maybe TRBD1 (5 bases). CDR1 is MRHNA and CDR2 is SNTAGT in the germline V gene. The CDR3 runs to 13 residues. Trimming shortened V by 6 bases and J by 2 bases, and 8 bases separated the two germline ends. In DNA, the CDR3 is TGTGCCAGCAGCCCCAGGGGCAATCAGCCCCAGCATTTT. Residues: CASSPRGNQPQHF.

The CDR3 DNA reads TGTGCCAGCAGCCCTCCCATCTTAGGGGCTAGCTCCTACAATGAGCAGTTCTTC. It specifies CASSPPILGASSYNEQFF. J is TRBJ2-1 and V is TRBV11-2, with a weak D call TRBD1 (5 bases). V was trimmed by 5 bases and J by 0 bases, leaving 20 bases between them. The CDR3 totals 18 residues. Germline V gene sequence: CDR1 SGHAT, CDR2 FQNNGV.

The rearrangement joins TRBV7-8 to TRBJ1-2, with D perhaps matching TRBD1 (6 bases). The CDR3 sequence is 15 residues long. V dropped 5 bases and J dropped 1 base, with 14 bases sitting between them. Per the germline V gene, CDR1 is SGHVS and CDR2 is FQNEAQ. This CDR3 is CASSQGQHINYGYTF. The CDR3 nucleotides read TGTGCCAGCAGCCAAGGACAGCACATTAACTATGGCTACACCTTC.

The chain uses TRBV6-4 and TRBJ1-1; 9 bases map to TRBD1. The CDR3 consists of 20 residues. CDR1 and CDR2 from the germline V gene are MRHNA and SNTAGT. The trim removed 0 bases at V and 1 base at J, leaving 15 bases unmatched. This chain's CDR3 is CASSDSRYRGQAEGNTEAFF. CDR3 DNA sequence: TGTGCCAGCAGTGACTCTCGATACAGGGGGCAGGCAGAAGGGAACACTGAAGCTTTCTTT.

The V gene is TRBV3-1 (or the pseudogene TRBV3-2), the J gene TRBJ1-2; D might be TRBD1 (6 bases). Trimming took 3 bases from V and 5 from J, leaving 10 bases between them. This CDR3 is 13 amino acids long. Per germline, CDR1 LGHDT and CDR2 YNNKEL (reference sequence). DNA of the CDR3: TGTGCCAGCAGCCAGGGGGCTCGGTATGGCTACACCTTC. Its translation is CASSQGARYGYTF.